This T cell receptor beta chain originates from a study of blood T cell repertoires in COVID-19. The wider study: Samples representing acute and convalescent COVID-19 were sourced from the United States, Italy and Spain.

Enrollment of patients from Seattle took place during active infection, with longitudinal follow-up. The length of the CDR3 is 15 residues. Germline lookup yields CDR1 LGHDT and CDR2 YNNKEL (reference sequence). The junction had 4 bases not matched to a gene; V was cut back by 5 bases and J by 5 bases. Original data processing: The authors estimated nucleated cell counts from reference gene primer amplification. Method: immunoSEQ multiplex PCR; TCRdb's copy keeps in-frame clones and lacks some. The V and J calls and clone size were taken over from that table, and D and trimming were inferred from the DNA. The sample lists around 250,000 clones; approximately 88% were seen once.

V gene TRBV3-1 (or the pseudogene TRBV3-2) combines with J gene TRBJ1-5, with 12 bases identical to TRBD1. Sequencing was carried out using peripheral blood. The sequence came from a woman aged 70-85 years with COVID-19, enrolled during active disease. The CDR3 DNA follows: TGTGCCAGCAGCAAGGGACAGGGGGCGCATCAGCCCCAGCATTTT. Translating gives CASSKGQGAHQPQHF.